A selection of T cell receptor beta chains follows, all from one sample in a study of regulatory T cells in long-lasting Graves disease. MiXCR was run by TCRdb on the multiplex PCR reads, yielding one entry per CDR3 protein. The sample carries over 650,000 distinct CDR3 sequences, around 30% recorded once. Here the sequenced sample was peripheral blood mononuclear cells (PBMCs), taken when the disease was refractory, from a patient treated with antithyroid drugs. Every receptor here comes from a female donor with Graves disease. Each CDR3 is given with its conserved first and last residue. The order of the fields is J gene, V gene, CDR3 protein.

j_call: TRBJ2-2; v_call: TRBV6-1; cdr3_aa: CASSRARAGELFF
j_call: TRBJ1-1; v_call: TRBV5-1; cdr3_aa: CASSLDVIRPTGSTEAFF
j_call: TRBJ2-2; v_call: TRBV30; cdr3_aa: CAWSVPTLSTGELFF
j_call: TRBJ2-7; v_call: TRBV5-1; cdr3_aa: CASSLKWDSSYEQYF
j_call: TRBJ2-7; v_call: TRBV7-9; cdr3_aa: CASSSRDFSYEQYF
j_call: TRBJ2-3; v_call: TRBV6-1; cdr3_aa: CATRPGLATDTQYF
j_call: TRBJ2-7; v_call: TRBV5-1; cdr3_aa: CASSLESTSSYEQYF
j_call: TRBJ1-5; v_call: TRBV2; cdr3_aa: CASGLNSNQPQHF
j_call: TRBJ1-1; v_call: TRBV19; cdr3_aa: CASSIVGTLGTEAFF
j_call: TRBJ2-5; v_call: TRBV12-3/TRBV12-4; cdr3_aa: CASSLGYRETQYF
j_call: TRBJ2-7; v_call: TRBV2; cdr3_aa: CASSEGSEGVYEQYF
j_call: TRBJ2-5; v_call: TRBV12-3/TRBV12-4; cdr3_aa: CASSLQPGETQYF
j_call: TRBJ2-5; v_call: TRBV9; cdr3_aa: CASSVGSPGETQYF
j_call: TRBJ2-5; v_call: TRBV6-5; cdr3_aa: CASSYSNSQTQYF
j_call: TRBJ1-1; v_call: TRBV6-1; cdr3_aa: CASGGDKGVNTEAFF
j_call: TRBJ1-2; v_call: TRBV20-1; cdr3_aa: CSAEQGEGMDGYTF
j_call: TRBJ1-2; v_call: TRBV6-2/TRBV6-3; cdr3_aa: CASSETRNYGYTF
j_call: TRBJ1-2; v_call: TRBV5-1; cdr3_aa: CASRPGGSTGGYTF
j_call: TRBJ2-2; v_call: TRBV7-2; cdr3_aa: CASSLDGSRTGELFF
j_call: TRBJ2-5; v_call: TRBV10-3; cdr3_aa: CAIKAQETQYF
j_call: TRBJ1-5; v_call: TRBV6-1; cdr3_aa: CASSSQANQPQHF
j_call: TRBJ1-5; v_call: TRBV3-1; cdr3_aa: CASSHKENQPQHF
j_call: TRBJ1-2; v_call: TRBV27; cdr3_aa: CASSPTDRGRGYGYTF
j_call: TRBJ1-2; v_call: TRBV5-6; cdr3_aa: CASSLPGDPNYGYTF
j_call: TRBJ2-2; v_call: TRBV3-1; cdr3_aa: CASSQDAGTGANTGELFF
j_call: TRBJ1-4; v_call: TRBV5-1; cdr3_aa: CASSPGQGATNEKLFF
j_call: TRBJ1-2; v_call: TRBV6-1; cdr3_aa: CASKAGQNYGYTF
j_call: TRBJ1-2; v_call: TRBV6-1; cdr3_aa: CASSVRQNMQDYGYTF
j_call: TRBJ1-5; v_call: TRBV30; cdr3_aa: CAWSASPYQPQHF
j_call: TRBJ1-2; v_call: TRBV6-2/TRBV6-3; cdr3_aa: CASRRTGGGGYTF
j_call: TRBJ1-1; v_call: TRBV3-1; cdr3_aa: CASSQDPLPGTEAFF
j_call: TRBJ1-6; v_call: TRBV27; cdr3_aa: CASSLGGGLYSPLHF
j_call: TRBJ1-4; v_call: TRBV5-1; cdr3_aa: CASSTLGLTDEKLFF
j_call: TRBJ2-5; v_call: TRBV25-1; cdr3_aa: CASSLSGAQRSQYF
j_call: TRBJ2-2; v_call: TRBV6-1; cdr3_aa: CASSRTSETGELFF
j_call: TRBJ1-6; v_call: TRBV5-1; cdr3_aa: CASSPGGGAGNSPLHF
j_call: TRBJ1-1; v_call: TRBV6-5; cdr3_aa: CASSYSGRSNTEAFF
j_call: TRBJ1-5; v_call: TRBV18; cdr3_aa: CASSPEGDQPQHF
j_call: TRBJ2-7; v_call: TRBV5-5; cdr3_aa: CASSLEFGRSYEQYF
j_call: TRBJ1-1; v_call: TRBV28; cdr3_aa: CASSWGFTEAFF
j_call: TRBJ1-6; v_call: TRBV6-1; cdr3_aa: CASSRSGFSSPLHF
j_call: TRBJ2-7; v_call: TRBV12-3/TRBV12-4; cdr3_aa: CASSPDRKSYEQYF
j_call: TRBJ2-5; v_call: TRBV7-6; cdr3_aa: CASSLARGLSGTQYF
j_call: TRBJ2-5; v_call: TRBV6-5; cdr3_aa: CASSSPTGPQYF
j_call: TRBJ1-5; v_call: TRBV15; cdr3_aa: CATRVGSGQPQHF
j_call: TRBJ2-7; v_call: TRBV11-2; cdr3_aa: CASSLKGQGSVEQYF
j_call: TRBJ1-1; v_call: TRBV7-3; cdr3_aa: CASSWRANTEAFF
j_call: TRBJ1-2; v_call: TRBV24-1; cdr3_aa: CATSGHSGQAYYGYTF
j_call: TRBJ2-5; v_call: TRBV20-1; cdr3_aa: CSARAPKETQYF
j_call: TRBJ1-5; v_call: TRBV7-2; cdr3_aa: CASSLDSGKPQHF
j_call: TRBJ2-4; v_call: TRBV7-9; cdr3_aa: CASSAGLAGGVAQYF
j_call: TRBJ2-7; v_call: TRBV6-1; cdr3_aa: CASSLGGLDYEQYF
j_call: TRBJ1-5; v_call: TRBV6-1; cdr3_aa: CASKSGQRSNQPQHF
j_call: TRBJ2-7; v_call: TRBV6-1; cdr3_aa: CASTKGRGHEQYF